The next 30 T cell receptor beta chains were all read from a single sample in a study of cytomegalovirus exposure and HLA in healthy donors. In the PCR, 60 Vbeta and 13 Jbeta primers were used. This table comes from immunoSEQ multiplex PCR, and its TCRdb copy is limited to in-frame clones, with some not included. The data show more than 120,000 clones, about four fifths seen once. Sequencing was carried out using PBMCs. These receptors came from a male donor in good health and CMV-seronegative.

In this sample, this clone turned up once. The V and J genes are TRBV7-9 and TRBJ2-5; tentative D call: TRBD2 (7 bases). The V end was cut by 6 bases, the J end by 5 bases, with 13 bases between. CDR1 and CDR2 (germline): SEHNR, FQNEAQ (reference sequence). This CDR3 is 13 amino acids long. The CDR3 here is CASRLGGEETQYF. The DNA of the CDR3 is TGTGCCAGCAGGCTAGGGGGGGAGGAGACCCAGTACTTC.

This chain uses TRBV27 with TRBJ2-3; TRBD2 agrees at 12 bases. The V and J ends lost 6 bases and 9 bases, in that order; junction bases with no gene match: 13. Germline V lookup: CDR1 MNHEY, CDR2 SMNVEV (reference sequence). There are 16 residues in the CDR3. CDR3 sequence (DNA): TGTGCCAGCAGCCCGGGACTAGCGGGCCCGCAGGGGACGCAGTATTTT. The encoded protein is CASSPGLAGPQGTQYF.

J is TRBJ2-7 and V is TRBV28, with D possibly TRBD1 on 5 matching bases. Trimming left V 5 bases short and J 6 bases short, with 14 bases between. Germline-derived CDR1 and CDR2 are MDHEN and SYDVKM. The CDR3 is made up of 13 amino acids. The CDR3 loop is CASSSRGPGEQYF. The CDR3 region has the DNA TGTGCCAGCAGTAGTAGGGGCCCAGGCGAGCAGTACTTC.

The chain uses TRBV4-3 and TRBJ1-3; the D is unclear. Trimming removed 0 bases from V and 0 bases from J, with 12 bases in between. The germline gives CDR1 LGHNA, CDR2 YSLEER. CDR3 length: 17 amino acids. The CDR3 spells CASSQEGGGASGNTIYF. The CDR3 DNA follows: TGCGCCAGCAGCCAAGAAGGTGGAGGAGCCTCTGGAAACACCATATATTTT.

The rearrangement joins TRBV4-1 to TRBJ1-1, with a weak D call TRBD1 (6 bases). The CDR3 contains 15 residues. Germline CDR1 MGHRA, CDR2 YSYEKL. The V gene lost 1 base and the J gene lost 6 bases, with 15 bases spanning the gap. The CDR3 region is CASSQVTGGSAEAFF. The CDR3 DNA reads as TGCGCCAGCAGCCAAGTGACAGGTGGCTCCGCTGAAGCTTTCTTT.

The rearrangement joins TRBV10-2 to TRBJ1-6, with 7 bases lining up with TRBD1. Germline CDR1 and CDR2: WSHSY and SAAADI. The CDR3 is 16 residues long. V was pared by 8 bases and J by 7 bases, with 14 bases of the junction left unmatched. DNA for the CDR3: TGCGCCAGCTCCCGAGGGACAGCTTACACCAATTCACCCCTCCACTTT. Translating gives CASSRGTAYTNSPLHF.

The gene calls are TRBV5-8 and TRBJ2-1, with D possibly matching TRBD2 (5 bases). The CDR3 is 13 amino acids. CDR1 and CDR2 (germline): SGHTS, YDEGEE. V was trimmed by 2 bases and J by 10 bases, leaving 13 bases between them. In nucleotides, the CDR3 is TGTGCCAGCAGCTTCTCTAGCCTGGGGGAGCAGTTCTTC. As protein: CASSFSSLGEQFF.

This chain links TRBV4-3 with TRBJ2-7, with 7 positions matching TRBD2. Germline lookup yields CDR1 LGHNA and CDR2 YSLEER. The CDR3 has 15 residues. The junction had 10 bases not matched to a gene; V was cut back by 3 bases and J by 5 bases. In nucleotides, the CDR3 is TGCGCCAGCAGCCATGCACCGGGGGGTAGGAACGAGCAGTACTTC. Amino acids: CASSHAPGGRNEQYF.

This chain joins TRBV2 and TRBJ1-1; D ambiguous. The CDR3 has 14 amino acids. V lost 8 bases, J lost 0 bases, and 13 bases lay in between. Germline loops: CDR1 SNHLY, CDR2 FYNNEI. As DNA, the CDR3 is TGTGCCAGCGATGCGGCGGATATGAACACTGAAGCTTTCTTT. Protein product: CASDAADMNTEAFF. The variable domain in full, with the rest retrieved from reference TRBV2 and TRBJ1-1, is EPEVTQTPSHQVTQMGQEVILRCVPISNHLYFYWYRQILGQKVEFLVSFYNNEISEKSEIFDDQFSVERPDGSNFTLKIRSTKLEDSAMYFCASDAADMNTEAFFGQGTRLTVV.

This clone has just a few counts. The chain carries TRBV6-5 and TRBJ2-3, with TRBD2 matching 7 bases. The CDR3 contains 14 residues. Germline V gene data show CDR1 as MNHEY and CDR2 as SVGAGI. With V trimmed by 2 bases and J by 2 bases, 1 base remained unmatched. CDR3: CASSYAGVTDTQYF. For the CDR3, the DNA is TGTGCCAGCAGTTACGCGGGAGTCACAGATACGCAGTATTTT.

The CDR3 sequence: CASSLSGTNNEQFF. CDR3 in DNA: TGCGCCAGCAGCTTGTCCGGGACTAACAATGAGCAGTTCTTC. The rearrangement uses TRBV5-1 and TRBJ2-1, with 7 positions matching TRBD2. CDR1 is SGHRS, CDR2 YFSETQ, per germline. The CDR3 consists of 14 residues. Unmatched junction bases numbered 3, after V lost 1 base and J lost 5 bases.

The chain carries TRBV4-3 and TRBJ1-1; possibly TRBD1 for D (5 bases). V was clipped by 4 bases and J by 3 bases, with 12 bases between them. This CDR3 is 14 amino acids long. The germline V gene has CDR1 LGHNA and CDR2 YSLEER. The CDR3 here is CASSPGWGDTEAFF. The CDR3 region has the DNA TGCGCCAGCAGCCCGGGATGGGGGGACACTGAAGCTTTCTTT.

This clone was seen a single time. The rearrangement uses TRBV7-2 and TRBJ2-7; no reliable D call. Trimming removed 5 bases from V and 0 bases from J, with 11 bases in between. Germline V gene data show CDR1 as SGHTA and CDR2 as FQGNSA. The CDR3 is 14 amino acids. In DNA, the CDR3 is TGTGCCAGCAGCGCGACAAGTAGCTCCTACGAGCAGTACTTC. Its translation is CASSATSSSYEQYF.

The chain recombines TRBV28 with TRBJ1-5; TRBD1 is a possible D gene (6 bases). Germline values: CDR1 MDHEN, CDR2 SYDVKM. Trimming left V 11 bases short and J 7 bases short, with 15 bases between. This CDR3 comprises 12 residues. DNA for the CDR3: TGTGCCTATCAGGGGTTCGGACAGCCCCAGCATTTT. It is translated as CAYQGFGQPQHF.

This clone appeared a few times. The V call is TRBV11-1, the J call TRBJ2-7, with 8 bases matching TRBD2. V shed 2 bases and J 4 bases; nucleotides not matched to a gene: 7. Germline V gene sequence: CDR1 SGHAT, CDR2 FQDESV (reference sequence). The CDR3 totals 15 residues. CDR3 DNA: TGTGCCAGCAGCTTATTGGATGCGGGAGGTTACGAGCAGTACTTC. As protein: CASSLLDAGGYEQYF.

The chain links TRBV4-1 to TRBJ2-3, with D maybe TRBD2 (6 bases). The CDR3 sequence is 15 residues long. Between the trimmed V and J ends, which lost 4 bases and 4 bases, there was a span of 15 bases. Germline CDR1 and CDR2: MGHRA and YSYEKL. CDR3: CASSPPGRGPDTQYF. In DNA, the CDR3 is TGCGCCAGCAGCCCCCCGGGGCGGGGCCCAGATACGCAGTATTTT.

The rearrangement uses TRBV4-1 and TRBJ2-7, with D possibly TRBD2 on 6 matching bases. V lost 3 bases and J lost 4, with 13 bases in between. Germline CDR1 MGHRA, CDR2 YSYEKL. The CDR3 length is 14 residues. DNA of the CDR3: TGCGCCAGCAGCCACCCGGGGGACGGTTACGAGCAGTACTTC. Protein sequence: CASSHPGDGYEQYF.

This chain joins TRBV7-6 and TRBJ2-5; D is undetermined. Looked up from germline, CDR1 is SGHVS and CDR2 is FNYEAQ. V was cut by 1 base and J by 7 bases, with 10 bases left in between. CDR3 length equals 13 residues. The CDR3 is CASSLGTSGTQYF. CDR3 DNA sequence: TGTGCCAGCAGCTTAGGTACTTCTGGGACCCAGTACTTC.

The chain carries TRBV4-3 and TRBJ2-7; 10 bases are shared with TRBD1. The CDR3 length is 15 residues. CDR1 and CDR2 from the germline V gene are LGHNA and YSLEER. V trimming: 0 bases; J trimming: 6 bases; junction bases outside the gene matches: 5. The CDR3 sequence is CASSQDRTGGVEQYF. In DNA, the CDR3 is TGCGCCAGCAGCCAAGATAGGACAGGGGGAGTCGAGCAGTACTTC.

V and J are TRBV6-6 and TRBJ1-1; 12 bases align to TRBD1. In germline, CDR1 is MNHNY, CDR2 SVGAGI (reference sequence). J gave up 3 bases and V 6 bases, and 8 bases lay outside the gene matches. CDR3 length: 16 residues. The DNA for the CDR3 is TGTGCCAGCAGGGGTGGGACAGGGGGCGGACACACTGAAGCTTTCTTT. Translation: CASRGGTGGGHTEAFF.

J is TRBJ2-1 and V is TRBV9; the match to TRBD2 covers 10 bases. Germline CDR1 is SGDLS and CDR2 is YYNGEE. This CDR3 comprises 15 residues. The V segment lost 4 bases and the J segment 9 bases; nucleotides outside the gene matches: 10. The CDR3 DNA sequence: TGTGCCAGCAGCTCAAGCGGGAGGGTTTCTGGTGAGCAGTTCTTC. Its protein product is CASSSSGRVSGEQFF.

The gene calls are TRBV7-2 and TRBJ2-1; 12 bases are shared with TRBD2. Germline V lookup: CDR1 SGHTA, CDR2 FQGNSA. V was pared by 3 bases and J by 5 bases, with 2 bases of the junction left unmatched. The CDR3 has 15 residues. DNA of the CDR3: TGTGCCAGCAGCTTCGGACTAGCGGGAAACAATGAGCAGTTCTTC. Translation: CASSFGLAGNNEQFF.

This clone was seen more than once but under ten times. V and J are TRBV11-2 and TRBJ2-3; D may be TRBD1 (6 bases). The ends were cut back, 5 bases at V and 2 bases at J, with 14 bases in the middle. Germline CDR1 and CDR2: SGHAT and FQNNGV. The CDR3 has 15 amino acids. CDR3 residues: CASSRQALNTDTQYF. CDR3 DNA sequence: TGTGCCAGCAGCCGACAGGCCCTAAACACAGATACGCAGTATTTT.

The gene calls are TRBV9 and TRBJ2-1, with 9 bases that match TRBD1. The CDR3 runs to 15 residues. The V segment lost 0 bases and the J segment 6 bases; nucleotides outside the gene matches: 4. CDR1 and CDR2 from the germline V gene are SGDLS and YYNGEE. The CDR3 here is CASSVGDRAGNEQFF. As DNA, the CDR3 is TGTGCCAGCAGCGTAGGGGACAGGGCAGGCAATGAGCAGTTCTTC.

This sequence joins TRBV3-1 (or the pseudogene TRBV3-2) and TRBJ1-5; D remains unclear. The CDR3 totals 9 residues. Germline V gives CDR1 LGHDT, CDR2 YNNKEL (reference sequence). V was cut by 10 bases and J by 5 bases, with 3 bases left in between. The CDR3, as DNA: TGTGCCACGGATCAGCCCCAGCATTTT. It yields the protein CATDQPQHF.

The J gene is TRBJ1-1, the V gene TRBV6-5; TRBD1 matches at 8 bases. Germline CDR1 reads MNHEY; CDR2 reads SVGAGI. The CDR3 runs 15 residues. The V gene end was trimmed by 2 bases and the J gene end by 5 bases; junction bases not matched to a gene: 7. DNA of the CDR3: TGTGCCAGCAGTTACCCCGGACAGGGAGGGACTGAAGCTTTCTTT. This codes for CASSYPGQGGTEAFF.

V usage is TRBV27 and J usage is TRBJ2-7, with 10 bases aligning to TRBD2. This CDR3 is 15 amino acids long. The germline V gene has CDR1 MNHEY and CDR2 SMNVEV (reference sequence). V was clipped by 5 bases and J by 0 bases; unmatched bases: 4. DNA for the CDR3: TGTGCCAGCAGTCCCCTAGCGGGAGCCTCCTACGAGCAGTACTTC. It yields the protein CASSPLAGASYEQYF.

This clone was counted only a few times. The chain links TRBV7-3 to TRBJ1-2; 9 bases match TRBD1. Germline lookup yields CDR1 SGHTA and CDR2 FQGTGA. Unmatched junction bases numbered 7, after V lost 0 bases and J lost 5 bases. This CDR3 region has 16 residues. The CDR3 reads CASSLTPAGTGYGYTF. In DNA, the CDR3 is TGTGCCAGCAGCTTAACGCCCGCCGGGACAGGGTATGGCTACACCTTC. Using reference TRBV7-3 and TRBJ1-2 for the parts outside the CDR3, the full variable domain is GAGVSQTPSNKVTEKGKYVELRCDPISGHTALYWYRQSLGQGPEFLIYFQGTGAADDSGLPNDRFFAVRPEGSVSTLKIQRTERGDSAVYLCASSLTPAGTGYGYTFGSGTRLTVV.

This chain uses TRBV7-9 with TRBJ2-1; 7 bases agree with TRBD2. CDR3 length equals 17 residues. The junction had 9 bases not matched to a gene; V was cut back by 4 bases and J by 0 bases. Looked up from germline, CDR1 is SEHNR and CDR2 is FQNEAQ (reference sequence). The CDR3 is CASSSSVLAASYNEQFF. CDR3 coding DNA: TGTGCCAGCAGCTCGAGTGTTCTAGCGGCCTCCTACAATGAGCAGTTCTTC.

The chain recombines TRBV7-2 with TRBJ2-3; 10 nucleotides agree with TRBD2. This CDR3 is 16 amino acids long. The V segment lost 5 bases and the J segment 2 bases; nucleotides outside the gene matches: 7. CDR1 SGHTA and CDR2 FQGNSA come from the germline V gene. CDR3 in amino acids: CASSTPGLAYTDTQYF. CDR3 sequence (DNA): TGTGCCAGCAGCACGCCGGGACTAGCGTACACAGATACGCAGTATTTT.